The clone carrying this TCR beta chain was counted a single time. No antigen is known for it. The protocol was immunoSEQ multiplex PCR, while the TCRdb copy is restricted to in-frame clones and leaves out a portion. Among 70,000 or so clones listed, less than 85% were seen once. The sample originates from a study of T cells in localized non-small cell lung cancer. Germline V lookup: CDR1 SGHRS, CDR2 YFSETQ. Losses at the gene ends were 8 bases for V and 1 base for J; bases not matched to a gene: 7. The CDR3 sequence is 14 residues long. Study-wide results and limits: Among the tissues sampled, uninvolved adjacent lung had the highest T cell clonality, above tumor. Within adjacent lung there appeared a median around 55 of the top 100 tumor clones. Heterogeneity stays possible, as sequencing covered only one tumor region. Elevated circulating T cell density in blood was associated with longer overall survival.

The sample was peripheral blood, taken before any cancer treatment. The chain joins TRBV5-1 to TRBJ2-3; the match to TRBD1 covers 7 bases. This TCR came from a female donor older than 55 with stage I lung adenocarcinoma. CDR3 sequence reads: CASETGMGTDTQYF. CDR3 DNA: TGCGCCAGTGAGACAGGGATGGGCACAGATACGCAGTATTTT.